The 11 T cell receptor beta chains given below trace back to one sample, sequenced in a study of T cells in Graves' hyperthyroidism and ophthalmopathy. Amplification of TCR beta CDR3 regions was performed using RNA transcripts as template. First-round RT-PCR targeting the TCR CDR3 was performed with the HTBI primer set. Each CDR3 protein is one row after TCRdb ran MiXCR on the multiplex PCR reads. The table includes about 420,000 distinct CDR3 sequences, around 15% detected once. Sequenced material: blood. Source of these receptors: a woman between 18 and 29 years old with Graves' hyperthyroidism.

A remark on this clonotype: This may arise from a read error, as a much more abundant clone is one base away. The V and J genes are TRBV7-3 and TRBJ2-2, with D possibly being TRBD2 (6 bases). From germline, CDR1 is SGHTA and CDR2 FQGTGA. There are 17 residues in the CDR3. Written as DNA, the CDR3 is TGTGCCAGCAGCTTAACGAGAGCGGGCATAAGCACCGGGGAGCTGGTTTTT. This sequence encodes CASSLTRAGISTGELVF.

This clonotype was counted ten times or more. V usage is TRBV27 and J usage is TRBJ2-3; D remains ambiguous. The CDR3 length is 14 residues. CDR1 is MNHEY, CDR2 SMNVEV, per germline (reference sequence). Between the trimmed V and J ends, which lost 4 bases and 2 bases, there was a span of 10 bases. CDR3 in DNA: TGTGCCAGCAGTTATGCCAGACACACAGATACGCAGTATTTT. The encoded protein is CASSYARHTDTQYF.

The chain couples TRBV19 to TRBJ1-5; 7 bases fit TRBD1. Germline CDR1 and CDR2: LNHDA and SQIVND (reference sequence). This CDR3 has 15 residues. J lost 3 bases, V lost 1 base, and 3 bases had no gene match. Here the CDR3 DNA reads TGTGCCAGTAGTATAGGGGACAGCAACAATCAGCCCCAGCATTTT. Translating it yields CASSIGDSNNQPQHF.

This clonotype was observed at least ten times. The genes are TRBV7-2 and TRBJ1-2; 9 nucleotides agree with TRBD1. The CDR3 runs to 19 residues. Germline V lookup: CDR1 SGHTA, CDR2 FQGNSA. Germline trimming cut 4 bases from V and 4 bases from J; bases unmatched to any gene: 19. This CDR3 is CASSSSRGTGIVLGYGYTF. For the CDR3, the DNA is TGTGCCAGCAGCTCCTCTCGGGGGACAGGGATAGTTCTGGGCTATGGCTACACCTTC. Together with reference TRBV7-2 and TRBJ1-2, the CDR3 gives the full variable domain: GAGVSQSPSNKVTEKGKDVELRCDPISGHTALYWYRQSLGQGLEFLIYFQGNSAPDKSGLPSDRFSAERTGGSVSTLTIQRTQQEDSAVYLCASSSSRGTGIVLGYGYTFGSGTRLTVV.

In this sample, this clonotype turned up a few times. CDR3 region: CASSDRYSTGYQETQYF. CDR3 DNA: TGTGCCAGCAGCGACCGCTATTCGACAGGTTACCAAGAGACCCAGTACTTC. V gene TRBV9 combines with J gene TRBJ2-5, with D maybe TRBD1 (6 bases). CDR3 size: 17 residues. Trimming left V 3 bases short and J 0 bases short, with 18 bases between. CDR1 and CDR2 from the germline V gene are SGDLS and YYNGEE.

V and J are TRBV18 and TRBJ1-1, with 9 bases that match TRBD1. J lost 3 bases, V lost 5 bases, and 4 bases had no gene match. The germline V gene encodes CDR1 KGHSH and CDR2 LQKENI. CDR3 length: 14 amino acids. Here the CDR3 reads CASSSRTGDTEAFF. The CDR3 DNA sequence: TGTGCCAGCTCATCCCGGACAGGGGACACTGAAGCTTTCTTT.

This clonotype was seen ten or more times. The chain links TRBV7-8 to TRBJ1-3; the D is unclear. Trimming removed 5 bases at V and 2 bases at J, with 10 bases between. Germline loops: CDR1 SGHVS, CDR2 FQNEAQ. CDR3 size: 14 residues. Here the CDR3 DNA reads TGTGCCAGCAGCCAGTGGGATGCTGGAAACACCATATATTTT. Translated: CASSQWDAGNTIYF.

This clonotype was seen repeatedly, ten times or more. The gene calls are TRBV5-1 and TRBJ2-7; 12 bases fit TRBD1. CDR3 size: 18 residues. Trimming took 2 bases from V and 4 from J; bases not matched to a gene: 13. CDR1 is SGHRS, CDR2 YFSETQ, per germline. CDR3 DNA: TGCGCCAGCAGCTTCCGGGACAGGGGGCCCACGGTTGTTTACGAGCAGTACTTC. This sequence encodes CASSFRDRGPTVVYEQYF.

There are many counts of this clonotype. The CDR3 region is CASSLRSGIMNTEAFF. CDR3 nucleotides: TGTGCCAGCAGCTTACGATCAGGGATTATGAACACTGAAGCTTTCTTT. The genes are TRBV13 and TRBJ1-1; the D gene is possibly TRBD1 (5 bases). The CDR3 contains 16 residues. V lost 2 bases to trimming and J lost 0 bases, with 13 bases between them. Germline-derived CDR1 and CDR2 are PRHDT and FYEKMQ (reference sequence).

At least ten counts were recorded for this clonotype. This rearrangement joins TRBV28 to TRBJ2-4; D gene ambiguous. The CDR3 spans 13 residues. CDR1 and CDR2 (germline): MDHEN, SYDVKM. V was shortened by 3 bases and J by 5 bases, with 8 bases between the two germline ends. The CDR3 nucleotides are TGTGCCAGCAGTTTCCTTACCGAAAACATTCAGTACTTC. It yields the protein CASSFLTENIQYF.

The chain uses TRBV6-1 and TRBJ1-6; D is perhaps TRBD1 (6 bases). There are 13 residues in the CDR3. Trimming removed 7 bases from V and 10 bases from J, with 14 bases in between. Germline CDR1 MNHNS, CDR2 SASEGT. The CDR3 is CASTQQGRSPLHF. The CDR3 nucleotides read TGTGCCAGCACCCAACAGGGCCGGTCACCCCTCCACTTT.